Detailed here is one TCR beta chain. In its sample, this clone was seen once. The specificity of this receptor is unknown. One junction end disagrees with the germline gene, perhaps due to a read error. The data derive from a study of OX40 agonist ivuxolimab in advanced cancers. In the study overall: Ivuxolimab was an agonistic, fully human IgG2 monoclonal antibody directed against OX40 (CD134), a costimulatory receptor. Of the 50 to 55 dose-escalation patients, hepatocellular carcinoma was present in roughly 19, melanoma in roughly 15, renal cell carcinoma in 9 and head and neck cancer in 9. Prior anti-PD-1, anti-PD-L1 or anti-CTLA-4 therapy was permitted, and 40% to 50% of dose-escalation patients had received checkpoint inhibitors. A male proportion of approximately 83% and a mean age of 60 years, ranging from roughly 20 to 80, were recorded for the dose-escalation cohort. The paper covers the monotherapy dose-escalation part of the phase I ivuxolimab trial, which included N of about 50 patients. Peripheral TCRbeta sequencing was intended to test whether TCR sequence diversity was altered and clonal T-cell expansion was caused by ivuxolimab. Intravenous ivuxolimab was administered to patients every 2 weeks at six dose levels: 0.01, 0.1, 0.3, 1.5, 3 and 10 mg/kg. Partial responses occurred in three dose-escalation patients: two with cutaneous melanoma and one with hepatocellular carcinoma. What the study reported, not specific to this receptor: Low levels of normalized T-cell clonal expansion were also shown by some nonresponding patients. Antigen specificity was not determined for the clonally expanded peripheral T cells. On average, CD8+ T cells showed more expanded clones than CD4+ T cells after ivuxolimab. Partial responders in the 0.1-3.0 mg/kg groups had among the lowest normalized peripheral clonal expansion, especially among CD8+ T cells. At doses of 0.1 to 3.0 mg/kg, clonal expansion of both CD4+ and CD8+ blood T cells was observed from baseline to week 6.

Patients with autoimmune disease history or receiving systemic immunosuppression were excluded from the trial. Peripheral blood for TCR sequencing was collected from all dose cohorts at baseline, on cycle 4 day 1, and on cycle 7 day 1. The samples were drawn from a first-in-human, open-label, multicenter phase I dose-escalation trial of ivuxolimab. Adults with locally advanced or metastatic melanoma, renal cell carcinoma, hepatocellular carcinoma or head and neck squamous cell carcinoma were enrolled in the trial. Before TCR sequencing, CD4+ T cells and CD8+ T cells were sorted from peripheral blood as separate populations. CDR1 and CDR2 were assigned from the germline V gene as MGHDK and SYGVNS. Including cysteine and phenylalanine, the CDR3 has 16 amino acids. The sequence is cut down to CDR3 DNA, 48 bases in frame from base 1. Genomic DNA was extracted from sorted cells for sequencing of the TCRbeta CDR3 region. TCRbeta CDR3 regions were sequenced using the immunoSEQ Assay. TCRdb provides this immuneACCESS table in a form limited to in-frame rearrangements. Some clones are lacking; in checked studies, under half of them reflect an unresolved V gene, and why the rest are absent is not known. This sample gives 69,000 or so clones in total; roughly 80% of them show up just once. Roughly 6.8% of the sample is in the top ten clones.

Sequences were derived from CD4+ or CD8+ T cells sorted from blood, sampled in a trial of the OX40 agonist ivuxolimab. Recombination connected TRBV25-1 to TRBJ2-1, with 8 central nucleotides matching TRBD2. The TCR originated in an adult with an advanced solid tumor such as melanoma, head and neck, liver or kidney cancer. Read as DNA, the sequence is TGTGCCTGCAGTACTTCTAGCGGGTGGGGTGGCAATGAGCAGTTCTTC. The translation is CACSTSSGWGGNEQFF. The CDR3 plus the reference TRBV25-1 and TRBJ2-1 genes for the other parts give the full variable domain: EADIYQTPRYLVIGTGKKITLECSQTMGHDKMYWYQQDPGMELHLIHYSYGVNSTEKGDLSSESTVSRIRTEHFPLTLESARPSHTSQYLCACSTSSGWGGNEQFFGPGTRLTVL.